This T cell receptor beta chain is from a study of blood T cell repertoires in COVID-19. Study-wide context: Italy, Spain and the United States were the sources of the convalescent and acute COVID-19 samples. Sample material is recorded as cDNA or gDNA derived from T cells, B-cell-depleted T cells, or PBMCs.

This clone has more than one count but fewer than ten. Under the authors' procedure: Amplified reference gene primers provided the basis for estimating nucleated cell counts. This table comes from immunoSEQ multiplex PCR, and its TCRdb copy is limited to in-frame clones, with some not included. V, J and clone size are taken as reported in that table, and D and trimming were inferred from the DNA itself. The sample shows some 29,000 clones, 70% to 90% of them seen only once. Germline V gives CDR1 LNHDA, CDR2 SQIVND (reference sequence). The CDR3 is 15 residues long. Trimming removed 1 base from V and 7 bases from J; junction bases left unmatched: 3.

V usage is TRBV19 and J usage is TRBJ1-6, with 8 bases lining up with TRBD1. This TCR derives from a woman aged 80 or over with COVID-19, enrolled during active disease. What was sequenced was peripheral blood. The CDR3 DNA is TGTGCCAGTAGTATAGGACAGGGGTCGAATTCACCCCTCCACTTT. Encoded protein: CASSIGQGSNSPLHF.